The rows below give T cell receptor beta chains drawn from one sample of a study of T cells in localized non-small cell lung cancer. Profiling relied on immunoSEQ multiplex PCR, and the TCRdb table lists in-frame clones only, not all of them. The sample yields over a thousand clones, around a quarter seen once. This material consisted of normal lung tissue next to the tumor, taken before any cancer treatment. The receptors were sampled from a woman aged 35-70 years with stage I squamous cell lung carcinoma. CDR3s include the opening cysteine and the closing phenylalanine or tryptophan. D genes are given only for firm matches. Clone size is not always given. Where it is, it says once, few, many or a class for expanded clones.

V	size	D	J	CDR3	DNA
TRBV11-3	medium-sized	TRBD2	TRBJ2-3	CASSPRTSEADTQYF	TGTGCCAGCAGCCCTCGGACTAGCGAGGCAGATACGCAGTATTTT
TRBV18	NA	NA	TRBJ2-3	CASSWGGSTLDTQYF	TGTGCCAGCTCATGGGGTGGCAGCACGCTAGATACGCAGTATTTT
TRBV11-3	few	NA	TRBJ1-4	CASSPSIRGGGEKLFF	TGTGCCAGCAGCCCGTCAATACGGGGCGGGGGTGAAAAACTGTTTTTT
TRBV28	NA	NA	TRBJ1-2	CASSLRINYGYTF	TGTGCCAGCAGTCTACGGATTAACTATGGCTACACCTTC
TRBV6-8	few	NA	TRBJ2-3	CASSTGQILDTQYF	TGTGCCAGCAGTACCGGACAGATTTTGGATACGCAGTATTTT
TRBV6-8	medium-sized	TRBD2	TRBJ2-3	CASRRGTSGMAFPTDTQYF	TGTGCCAGCAGAAGGGGGACTAGCGGGATGGCCTTCCCCACAGATACGCAGTATTTT
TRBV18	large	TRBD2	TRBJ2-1	CASSLSGRVDEQFF	TGTGCCAGCTCACTCAGCGGGAGGGTGGATGAGCAGTTCTTC
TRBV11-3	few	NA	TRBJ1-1	CASSFQGGHNTEAFF	TGTGCCAGCAGCTTCCAAGGAGGGCACAACACTGAAGCTTTCTTT
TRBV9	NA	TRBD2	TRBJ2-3	CASRASGSPTDTQYF	TGTGCCAGCAGGGCTAGCGGGAGTCCGACAGATACGCAGTATTTT
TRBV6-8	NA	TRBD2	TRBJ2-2	CASSPTKGLAPTGELFF	TGTGCCAGCAGCCCCACTAAAGGACTAGCGCCCACCGGGGAGCTGTTTTTT
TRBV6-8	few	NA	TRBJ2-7	CASALGPNTYEQYF	TGTGCCAGCGCCCTGGGCCCAAACACCTACGAGCAGTACTTC
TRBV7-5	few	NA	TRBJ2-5	CASSLAGETGGAETQYF	TGTGCCAGCAGCTTGGCCGGAGAGACAGGGGGCGCCGAGACCCAGTACTTC
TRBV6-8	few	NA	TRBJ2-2	CASSPGTHGTGELFF	TGTGCCAGCAGTCCCGGGACCCATGGGACCGGGGAGCTGTTTTTT
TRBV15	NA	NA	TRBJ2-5	CATSRASGTHQETQYF	TGTGCCACCAGCAGAGCTTCCGGGACTCACCAAGAGACCCAGTACTTC
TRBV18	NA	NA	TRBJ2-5	CASSPELEKETQYF	TGTGCCAGCTCACCAGAGCTGGAAAAAGAGACCCAGTACTTC
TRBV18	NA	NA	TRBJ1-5	CASSPYRVDDNQPQHF	TGTGCCAGCTCACCATACAGGGTTGACGATAATCAGCCCCAGCATTTT
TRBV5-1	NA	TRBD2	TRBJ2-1	CASSLSSSGSRNEQFF	TGCGCCAGCAGCTTGTCCTCTAGCGGGAGTAGAAATGAGCAGTTCTTC
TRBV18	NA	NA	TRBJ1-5	CASSQRPGSNQPQHF	TGTGCCAGCTCACAACGACCGGGCAGCAATCAGCCCCAGCATTTT
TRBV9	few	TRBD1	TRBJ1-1	CASSPQTGGLNTEAFF	TGTGCCAGCAGCCCCCAGACAGGGGGCCTCAACACTGAAGCTTTCTTT
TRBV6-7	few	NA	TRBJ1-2	CASSEGTGLYGYTF	TGTGCCAGCAGTGAAGGGACCGGCCTCTATGGCTACACCTTC
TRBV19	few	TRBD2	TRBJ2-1	CASSVGTSAYNEQFF	TGTGCCAGTAGTGTTGGGACTAGCGCATACAATGAGCAGTTCTTC
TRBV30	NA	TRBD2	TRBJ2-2	CAWSVLAGAGELFF	TGTGCCTGGAGTGTACTAGCGGGAGCCGGGGAGCTGTTTTTT
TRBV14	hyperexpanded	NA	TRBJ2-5	CASSPNRKTQYF	TGTGCCAGCAGCCCAAACAGGAAGACCCAGTACTTC
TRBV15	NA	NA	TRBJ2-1	CATSRGDGPSNEQFF	TGTGCCACCAGCAGAGGTGATGGACCTTCCAATGAGCAGTTCTTC
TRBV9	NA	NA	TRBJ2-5	CASSPRGESQETQYF	TGTGCCAGCAGCCCAAGGGGGGAGTCCCAAGAGACCCAGTACTTC
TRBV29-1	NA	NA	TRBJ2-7	CSVARGPYEQYF	TGCAGCGTTGCCCGAGGGCCCTACGAGCAGTACTTC
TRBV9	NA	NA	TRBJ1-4	CASSVGREPTNEKLFF	TGTGCCAGCAGCGTAGGGCGGGAGCCAACTAATGAAAAACTGTTTTTT
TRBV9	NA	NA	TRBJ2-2	CASSVLRGGVNTGELFF	TGTGCCAGCAGCGTCCTAAGAGGTGGTGTAAACACCGGGGAGCTGTTTTTT
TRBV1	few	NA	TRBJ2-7	CTSSQDESSSGPAEYF	TGCACCAGCAGCCAAGACGAGAGTAGCAGCGGTCCGGCGGAGTACTTC
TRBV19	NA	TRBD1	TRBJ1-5	CASQSGTGYNQPQHF	TGTGCCTCCCAATCCGGGACAGGTTATAATCAGCCCCAGCATTTT
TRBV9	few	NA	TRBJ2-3	CASSRITDTQYF	TGTGCCAGCAGTCGTATCACAGATACGCAGTATTTT
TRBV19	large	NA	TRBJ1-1	CASSREGGGTEAFF	TGTGCCAGTAGTAGGGAGGGAGGCGGCACTGAAGCTTTCTTT
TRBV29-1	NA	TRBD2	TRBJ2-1	CSWQRGGRYNEQFF	TGCAGTTGGCAAAGGGGCGGGAGGTACAATGAGCAGTTCTTC
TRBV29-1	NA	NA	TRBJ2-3	CSVESGVDTQYF	TGCAGCGTTGAGAGTGGCGTGGATACGCAGTATTTT
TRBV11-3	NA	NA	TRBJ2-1	CASSFDGYSYNEQFF	TGTGCCAGCAGCTTTGACGGATATTCCTACAATGAGCAGTTCTTC
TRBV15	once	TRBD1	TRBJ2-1	CATSRESFWGQGSYNEQFF	TGTGCCACCAGCAGAGAATCCTTTTGGGGACAGGGCTCCTACAATGAGCAGTTCTTC